This TCR beta chain is drawn from a study of T cell repertoires in MIS-A myocarditis. This CDR3 has 11 residues. Trimming cost V 2 bases and J 13 bases, with 12 bases left between them. The V gene's germline CDR1 is DFQATT and CDR2 SNEGSKA (reference sequence). Some clones are missing from TCRdb's copy, which holds only in-frame ones; the method was immunoSEQ multiplex PCR. The top ten clones hold about 19% of a sample with 6,600 or so clones, approximately 72% of them seen once. Sequencing was carried out using right inferior lung lobe tissue obtained at autopsy. V and J are TRBV20-1 and TRBJ2-1, with D tentatively TRBD2 (6 bases). The TCR was taken from a man between 18 and 35 years old with fulminant myocarditis from multisystem inflammatory syndrome in adults (MIS-A) after COVID-19. The CDR3 loop reads CSARLTGVQFF. DNA for the CDR3: TGCAGTGCTAGACTTACGGGAGTTCAGTTCTTC.